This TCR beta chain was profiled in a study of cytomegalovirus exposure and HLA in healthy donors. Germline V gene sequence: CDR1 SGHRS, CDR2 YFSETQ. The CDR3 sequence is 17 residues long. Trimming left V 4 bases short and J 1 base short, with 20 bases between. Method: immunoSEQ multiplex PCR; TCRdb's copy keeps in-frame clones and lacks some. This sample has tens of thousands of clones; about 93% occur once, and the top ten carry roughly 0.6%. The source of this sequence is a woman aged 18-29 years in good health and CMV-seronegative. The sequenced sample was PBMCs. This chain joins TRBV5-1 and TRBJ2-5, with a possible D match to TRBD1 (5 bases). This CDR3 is CASSLFRGGSLQETQYF. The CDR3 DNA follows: TGCGCCAGCAGCCTCTTTAGGGGTGGCAGCCTCCAAGAGACCCAGTACTTC.